Detailed here is one T cell receptor beta chain. No antigen is known for it. Here immunoSEQ multiplex PCR was the method, and the copy in TCRdb shows in-frame clones only, minus some. The sample records approximately 190,000 clones, roughly 82% being singletons. This sample is drawn from a study of cytomegalovirus exposure and HLA in healthy donors. The wider study: The 110 or so validation repertoires used the same platform as the roughly 670 first-cohort repertoires, a later analysis reported. Study outcomes and limitations: Some TCR beta chains (roughly 160 of them) were listed as cytomegalovirus-associated. The finding came from a later analysis; first-cohort TCR clusters tended to co-occur in the 95 to 150 validation repertoires.

Per germline, CDR1 SGHDT and CDR2 YYEEEE. Trimming pared 9 bases from V and 7 bases from J, leaving 22 bases between. This CDR3 is built from 14 residues. Sequenced material: PBMCs. This chain joins TRBV5-6 and TRBJ1-2, with TRBD1 as a possible D gene (6 bases). The clonotype originates from a man between 18 and 35 years old in good health and CMV-seropositive. The CDR3 nucleotides are TGTGCCACCAGGCGGGCAGGGGTAGAGTCTGGCTACACCTTC. It is translated as CATRRAGVESGYTF. The variable domain in full, completed from reference TRBV5-6 and TRBJ1-2, reads DAGVTQSPTHLIKTRGQQVTLRCSPKSGHDTVSWYQQALGQGPQFIFQYYEEEERQRGNFPDRFSGHQFPNYSSELNVNALLLGDSALYLCATRRAGVESGYTFGSGTRLTVV.